These 6 T cell receptor beta chains were sequenced from one sample in a study of T-cell memory formation after mild COVID-19. TCRdb re-analysed the 5' RACE reads in MiXCR, keeping a single row per CDR3 protein. The sample lists 380,000 or so distinct CDR3 sequences; roughly 13% were seen once. What was sequenced was PBMCs or a T cell subset sorted from them (not recorded which). These receptors originate from a man in his late teens or twenties who had mild COVID-19 (a few samples of this study predate the infection). Cell type and time point are not known.

The V and J genes are TRBV20-1 and TRBJ2-5; 9 bases fit TRBD2. There are 14 residues in the CDR3. V gave up 5 bases and J gave up 6 bases; unmatched junction bases: 10. Per the germline V gene, CDR1 is DFQATT and CDR2 is SNEGSKA (reference sequence). The CDR3 spells CSASPTSGLKTQYF. CDR3 nucleotides: TGCAGTGCTTCCCCCACTAGCGGGCTAAAGACCCAGTACTTC.

The gene calls are TRBV15 and TRBJ2-7; D uncertain. Germline-derived CDR1 and CDR2 are LNHNV and YYDKDF (reference sequence). Trimming took 5 bases from V and 1 from J, leaving 15 bases between them. This CDR3 comprises 15 residues. In DNA form, the CDR3 reads TGTGCCACCAGCCCCGAAGAATCGACATCCTACGAGCAGTACGTC. Its protein product is CATSPEESTSYEQYV.

Notes on this clonotype: One end of the junction varies from germline; a read error may be responsible. V and J are TRBV7-9 and TRBJ1-4; D might be TRBD1 (6 bases). Germline V gene data show CDR1 as SEHNR and CDR2 as FQNEAQ (reference sequence). The CDR3 loop spans 15 amino acids. The CDR3 region is CASGLWTAPNEKLFF. The CDR3, as DNA: TGTGCCAGCGGCTTGTGGACAGCTCCAAATGAAAAACTGTTTTTT. Combining the CDR3 with reference TRBV7-9 and TRBJ1-4 gives the whole variable domain DTGVSQNPRHKITKRGQNVTFRCDPISEHNRLYWYRQTLGQGPEFLTYFQNEAQLEKSRLLSDRFSAERPKGSFSTLEIQRTEQGDSAMYLCASGLWTAPNEKLFFGSGTQLSVL.

Regarding this clonotype: The germline gene is not matched at one end of the junction; a read error may be the cause. This chain links TRBV4-1 with TRBJ1-3; the D gene is possibly TRBD1 (5 bases). Germline V gives CDR1 MGHRA, CDR2 YSYEKL. The CDR3 extends over 14 amino acids. The CDR3 sequence is CASSQDLAGRVLDF. The CDR3 region has the DNA TGCGCCAGCAGCCAAGATTTGGCAGGGAGGGTATTGGATTTT.

In this sample, this clonotype turned up a few times. The chain has TRBV7-6 and TRBJ2-2; 12 positions match TRBD2. The CDR3 contains 17 residues. Trimming took 3 bases from V and 0 from J; bases not matched to a gene: 2. Germline-derived CDR1 and CDR2 are SGHVS and FNYEAQ. The CDR3, as DNA: TGTGCCAGCAGCTTGACTAGCGGGGGATCGAACACCGGGGAGCTGTTTTTT. It specifies CASSLTSGGSNTGELFF.

There are a few counts of this clonotype. This chain's CDR3 is CASSYSRRRTLPNIQYF. CDR3 nucleotides: TGTGCCAGCAGTTACTCGAGAAGACGGACCCTGCCAAACATTCAGTACTTC. The rearrangement uses TRBV6-6 and TRBJ2-4; the D is unclear. From germline, CDR1 is MNHNY and CDR2 SVGAGI (reference sequence). The CDR3 runs to 17 residues. V lost 0 bases, J lost 6 bases, and 18 bases lay in between.